The present T cell receptor beta chain was sequenced within a study of CD8 T cells in ankylosing spondylitis (dated by TCRdb to about 2017). Study-wide context: T cell receptor beta repertoires were profiled in healthy donors and ankylosing spondylitis patients so that disease-linked TCR variants could be found. The full study cohort was made up of about two dozen ankylosing spondylitis patients and over 90 healthy donors. Peripheral blood was sampled, and synovial fluid was additionally collected from ankylosing spondylitis patients.

The data were produced on an Illumina HiSeq 2500. Quantitative 5'-RACE with molecular barcodes was used to prepare TCR beta libraries. The authors' analysis ran thus. Disease-linked TCR variants were identified with a new computational method built on a probabilistic model of VDJ rearrangement. Through fastp at Q25 and MiXCR, TCRdb rebuilt clones from the public reads, retaining in-frame beta chains. Each CDR3 protein gets just one entry, which takes the most common genes and DNA from the rows behind it. The V and J calls, along with clone size, are taken from TCRdb and not from the paper's own processing. The sample contains roughly 490,000 distinct CDR3 sequences, about 5.2% of them found a single time. Of the sample, roughly 3.5% is held by the ten largest clones. The paper's findings and limits, for the study overall: Some motif variants were previously reported in synovial fluid and blood of reactive arthritis patients, suggesting common disease-initiation mechanisms. The disease-linked clones were reported as significantly enriched in matched synovial fluid samples from ankylosing spondylitis patients. A TCR beta motif of several highly homologous amino acid variants appeared characteristic of blood from ankylosing spondylitis patients. The disease-linked clones showed a CD8+ phenotype and occurred at relatively low frequencies in peripheral blood.

Comments on this clonotype: It has no known antigen specificity. This could be a read error, since a much larger clone is one nucleotide away.

This sequence originates from a male donor with ankylosing spondylitis. The specimen sequenced was blood, either unsorted or a sorted T cell fraction (not recorded which).

The DNA is as follows: TGCGACAGCAGCCCCGACAGGGTGAGCTCCTACAATGAGCAGTTCTTC. It encodes CDSSPDRVSSYNEQFF. The chain joins TRBV5-1 to TRBJ2-1; a stretch of 7 junction bases matches TRBD1. Its CDR3 holds 16 amino acids, cysteine through phenylalanine. Only CDR3 DNA remains: 48 bases, in frame from the first base. CDR1 and CDR2 are read off the germline V gene as SGHRS and YFSETQ.